The 26 T cell receptor beta chains below were found in one sample sequenced in a study of beta chain features in type 1 diabetes. Study observations and caveats: Shorter TCRB CDR3s, moderately but significantly so, marked every one of the four CD4+ subsets in Type 1 diabetes patients.

Reverse transcription of all isolated RNA meant that expressed TCRB transcripts were sequenced. The protocol was immunoSEQ multiplex PCR, while the TCRdb copy is restricted to in-frame clones and leaves out a portion. The sample carries about 160,000 clones, 8% to 9.5% recorded once. No antigen is known for these receptors. Sequencing input: central memory CD4+ T cells from blood. The receptors come from a woman between 18 and 29 years old with type 1 diabetes.

This clone was recorded a few times. V gene TRBV5-5 combines with J gene TRBJ2-7; a weak D match, TRBD1 (5 bases). Germline loops: CDR1 SGHKS, CDR2 YYEKEE (reference sequence). The CDR3 is made up of 14 amino acids. Between the trimmed V and J ends, which lost 3 bases and 0 bases, there was a span of 10 bases. The CDR3 region is CASSYRIPSYEQYF. The CDR3 DNA reads as TGTGCCAGCAGCTACAGGATCCCCTCCTACGAGCAGTACTTC.

This clone was observed a handful of times. The rearrangement joins TRBV28 to TRBJ2-1; D gene unclear. The CDR3 is 11 amino acids. The germline V and J ends were trimmed by 6 bases and 12 bases, with 12 bases remaining between them. The germline V gene encodes CDR1 MDHEN and CDR2 SYDVKM. The CDR3 DNA follows: TGTGCCAGCAGCCTCCAACTCGTGCAGTTCTTC. Its translation is CASSLQLVQFF. Together with reference TRBV28 and TRBJ2-1, the CDR3 gives the full variable domain: DVKVTQSSRYLVKRTGEKVFLECVQDMDHENMFWYRQDPGLGLRLIYFSYDVKMKEKGDIPEGYSVSREKKERFSLILESASTNQTSMYLCASSLQLVQFFGPGTRLTVL.

A few counts support this clone. In nucleotides, the CDR3 is TGCGCCAGCAGGAGTGTCGGTAACACCGGGGAGCTGTTTTTT. Encoded protein: CASRSVGNTGELFF. This sequence joins TRBV5-1 and TRBJ2-2; D not certain. Trimming pared 5 bases from V and 2 bases from J, leaving 10 bases between. This CDR3 comprises 14 residues. Germline CDR1 reads SGHRS; CDR2 reads YFSETQ.

The V call is TRBV7-9, the J call TRBJ1-2, with a possible D match to TRBD1 (6 bases). V lost 5 bases and J lost 5, with 9 bases in between. Germline values: CDR1 SEHNR, CDR2 FQNEAQ (reference sequence). This CDR3 region has 12 residues. This CDR3 is CASSTQGYGYTF. The DNA for the CDR3 is TGTGCCAGCAGCACACAGGGATATGGCTACACCTTC.

This clone has only a few counts. The chain joins TRBV7-2 to TRBJ2-7; 10 positions match TRBD2. The CDR3 spans 14 residues. V lost 5 bases, J lost 6 bases, and 7 bases stayed unmatched. Germline CDR1 is SGHTA and CDR2 is FQGNSA. CDR3 bases: TGTGCCAGCAGCAAAGCGGGGGGGACTTCCGAGCAGTACTTC. This gives the protein CASSKAGGTSEQYF.

This clone has a handful of counts. The chain recombines TRBV10-3 with TRBJ2-4; D is possibly TRBD2 (6 bases). Trimming took off 7 bases at V and 9 bases at J, with 16 bases between the two ends. The CDR3 is made up of 13 amino acids. The germline CDR1 and CDR2 sequences are ENHRY and SYGVKD. In nucleotides, the CDR3 is TGTGCCATCAAAACGGGGCAGGAGGGCATTCAGTACTTC. Amino acids: CAIKTGQEGIQYF.

This clone was recorded only once. This chain joins TRBV19 and TRBJ1-2; 8 bases agree with TRBD1. There are 14 residues in the CDR3. V shed 5 bases and J 4 bases; nucleotides not matched to a gene: 6. Germline CDR1 and CDR2: LNHDA and SQIVND (reference sequence). This CDR3 reads CASSPRQGPYGYTF. The CDR3 nucleotides read TGTGCCAGTAGTCCCCGACAGGGGCCCTATGGCTACACCTTC.

There are a few counts of this clone. This sequence joins TRBV28 and TRBJ2-2; TRBD2 agrees at 7 bases. The CDR3 length is 15 residues. Per the germline V gene, CDR1 is MDHEN and CDR2 is SYDVKM. Trimming at V came to 5 bases and at J to 5 bases, leaving 8 bases not matched to a gene. The CDR3 DNA reads as TGTGCCAGCAGTCCTGGTGGCGGGGGTACCGGGGAGCTGTTTTTT. Translated, it gives CASSPGGGGTGELFF.

A few counts support this clone. The chain uses TRBV29-1 and TRBJ2-1, with unresolved D. The V end lost 3 bases, the J end lost 8 bases, and 14 bases lay between the germline ends. The CDR3 is 13 amino acids. CDR1 SQVTM and CDR2 ANQGSEA come from the germline V gene. For the CDR3, the DNA is TGCAGCGTTGACCCACAACTGGGCGATGAGCAGTTCTTC. Translating gives CSVDPQLGDEQFF.

The V gene is TRBV15, the J gene TRBJ2-7, with D maybe TRBD2 (6 bases). V dropped 0 bases and J dropped 4 bases, with 10 bases sitting between them. CDR3 length equals 14 residues. Germline lookup yields CDR1 LNHNV and CDR2 YYDKDF (reference sequence). The CDR3 DNA reads as TGTGCCACCAGCAGAGAGGGACTCTCATACGAGCAGTACTTC. It codes for CATSREGLSYEQYF. Together with reference TRBV15 and TRBJ2-7, the CDR3 gives the full variable domain: DAMVIQNPRYQVTQFGKPVTLSCSQTLNHNVMYWYQQKSSQAPKLLFHYYDKDFNNEADTPDNFQSRRPNTSFCFLDIRSPGLGDTAMYLCATSREGLSYEQYFGPGTRLTVT.

This clone occurred a few times. The chain recombines TRBV5-1 with TRBJ2-2; possibly TRBD2 for D (6 bases). CDR1 and CDR2 (germline): SGHRS, YFSETQ. Trimming removed 2 bases at V and 3 bases at J, with 14 bases between. The CDR3 spans 16 residues. CDR3 protein: CASSFIIGRDTGELFF. In DNA form, the CDR3 reads TGCGCCAGCAGCTTCATCATCGGGAGAGACACCGGGGAGCTGTTTTTT.

This clone has a handful of counts. The chain joins TRBV5-1 to TRBJ2-5, with 7 bases that match TRBD1. This CDR3 contains 14 residues. J gave up 5 bases and V 3 bases, and 7 bases lay outside the gene matches. Germline V lookup: CDR1 SGHRS, CDR2 YFSETQ. In nucleotides, the CDR3 is TGCGCCAGCAGCTATACCGGGACAGAGGAGACCCAGTACTTC. Its protein is CASSYTGTEETQYF.

The chain carries TRBV7-2 and TRBJ2-6, with D hard to call. Germline V gene lookup returns CDR1 SGHTA and CDR2 FQGNSA. The V gene lost 5 bases and the J gene lost 0 bases, with 8 bases spanning the gap. The CDR3 runs to 15 residues. CDR3 loop: CASSPRSSGANVLTF. CDR3 nucleotides: TGTGCCAGCAGCCCCCGGAGCTCTGGGGCCAACGTCCTGACTTTC.

This clone was counted between two and nine times. This chain links TRBV11-2 with TRBJ1-1; D remains unclear. Trimming shortened V by 2 bases and J by 0 bases, and 10 bases separated the two germline ends. The CDR3 has 15 amino acids. The V gene's germline CDR1 is SGHAT and CDR2 FQNNGV. The DNA of the CDR3 is TGTGCCAGCAGCTTATTTCGGGGATTGAACACTGAAGCTTTCTTT. Its translation is CASSLFRGLNTEAFF.

The genes are TRBV28 and TRBJ2-1; 10 bases line up with TRBD1. The J segment lost 6 bases and the V segment lost 5 bases, leaving 4 bases of the junction unmatched. Germline CDR1 reads MDHEN; CDR2 reads SYDVKM. This CDR3 comprises 14 residues. The CDR3 reads CASSTGTGVNEQFF. Written as DNA, the CDR3 is TGTGCCAGCAGTACCGGGACAGGGGTCAATGAGCAGTTCTTC. Complete variable domain (other parts from reference TRBV28 and TRBJ2-1): DVKVTQSSRYLVKRTGEKVFLECVQDMDHENMFWYRQDPGLGLRLIYFSYDVKMKEKGDIPEGYSVSREKKERFSLILESASTNQTSMYLCASSTGTGVNEQFFGPGTRLTVL.

The rearrangement uses TRBV10-3 and TRBJ2-3, with TRBD2 matching over 7 bases. Germline CDR1 ENHRY, CDR2 SYGVKD. The CDR3 is 15 amino acids. The ends lost 7 bases at V and 4 bases at J; junction bases unmatched: 11. The DNA of the CDR3 is TGTGCCATCAAGCCTGGCGGGAGCTTTGCAGATACGCAGTATTTT. Translation: CAIKPGGSFADTQYF.

The DNA for the CDR3 is TGTGCCAGCAGCCGCGCCAGGGCAAACACTGAAGCTTTCTTT. As protein: CASSRARANTEAFF. The chain carries TRBV4-2 and TRBJ1-1; D might be TRBD1 (5 bases). Trimming stripped 4 bases from V and 2 bases from J, with 11 bases between. Germline V gene data show CDR1 as LGHNA and CDR2 as YNFKEQ. The CDR3 is 14 amino acids.

The V and J genes are TRBV27 and TRBJ1-2, with TRBD1 as a possible D gene (5 bases). In germline, CDR1 is MNHEY, CDR2 SMNVEV (reference sequence). This CDR3 is 13 amino acids long. Between the trimmed V and J ends, which lost 3 bases and 8 bases, there was a span of 13 bases. The CDR3 region has the DNA TGTGCCAGCAGTTTCCGGGACTTGCGAGGCTACACCTTC. This gives the protein CASSFRDLRGYTF.

This clone was counted between two and nine times. This chain links TRBV5-4 with TRBJ2-5; 11 positions match TRBD1. This CDR3 has 15 residues. Germline CDR1 is SGHNT and CDR2 is YYREEE (reference sequence). The V and J ends lost 3 bases and 5 bases, in that order; junction bases with no gene match: 6. The CDR3 reads CASSWTGGAGETQYF. CDR3 nucleotides: TGTGCCAGCAGCTGGACAGGGGGCGCAGGGGAGACCCAGTACTTC.

This clone was picked up a small number of times. The junction shows a germline mismatch at one end, possibly a read error. This rearrangement joins TRBV7-2 to TRBJ2-7; D perhaps matches TRBD1 (6 bases). CDR3 length: 13 residues. Germline CDR1 SGHTA, CDR2 FQGNSA. The CDR3 region has the DNA TGTGCCAGCAGATTAGGACAGCCCTACGAGCAGTACTTC. Protein product: CASRLGQPYEQYF. The full variable domain, completed using reference TRBV7-2 and TRBJ2-7, is GAGVSQSPSNKVTEKGKDVELRCDPISGHTALYWYRQSLGQGLEFLIYFQGNSAPDKSGLPSDRFSAERTGGSVSTLTIQRTQQEDSAVYLCASRLGQPYEQYFGPGTRLTVT.

In this sample, this clone turned up a few times. This chain uses TRBV9 with TRBJ1-1; 8 nucleotides line up with TRBD1. The V and J ends lost 0 bases and 0 bases, in that order; junction bases with no gene match: 7. Germline CDR1 is SGDLS and CDR2 is YYNGEE. The CDR3 contains 17 residues. CDR3 protein: CASSVGIRGRMNTEAFF. The CDR3 DNA is TGTGCCAGCAGCGTAGGCATCAGGGGGCGAATGAACACTGAAGCTTTCTTT.

This clone was found a few times. V gene TRBV7-2 combines with J gene TRBJ2-7, with 11 bases matching TRBD2. CDR1 SGHTA and CDR2 FQGNSA come from the germline V gene. The junction had 8 bases not matched to a gene; V was cut back by 1 base and J by 0 bases. The CDR3 sequence is 18 residues long. For the CDR3, the DNA is TGTGCCAGCAGCTTAGAGGCTAGCGGGGGGCTCAGCTCCTACGAGCAGTACTTC. Protein: CASSLEASGGLSSYEQYF.

This clone was seen a few times. The chain carries TRBV7-2 and TRBJ2-4; perhaps TRBD2 as D (6 bases). Germline CDR1 is SGHTA and CDR2 is FQGNSA. Between the trimmed V and J ends, which lost 4 bases and 8 bases, there was a span of 18 bases. The CDR3 is 15 residues long. CDR3 sequence: CASSSPFLGGDIQYF. CDR3 bases: TGTGCCAGCAGCTCACCTTTCCTAGGAGGGGACATTCAGTACTTC.

The CDR3 region has the DNA TGTGCCAGCAGCCAGACAGGGAATATTAAAGAGACCCAGTACTTC. Protein sequence: CASSQTGNIKETQYF. The J gene is TRBJ2-5, the V gene TRBV7-2; 7 bases line up with TRBD1. The germline V gene has CDR1 SGHTA and CDR2 FQGNSA. V was clipped by 5 bases and J by 3 bases; unmatched bases: 9. This CDR3 comprises 15 residues.

The V and J genes are TRBV27 and TRBJ2-1; D not certain. Germline V gene lookup returns CDR1 MNHEY and CDR2 SMNVEV (reference sequence). This CDR3 comprises 12 residues. V lost 6 bases and J lost 4, with 7 bases in between. The CDR3 loop reads CASRTPYNEQFF. For the CDR3, the DNA is TGTGCCAGCAGGACTCCATACAATGAGCAGTTCTTC.

There are a few counts of this clone. The chain couples TRBV6-5 to TRBJ2-5, with D tentatively TRBD1 (7 bases). V was clipped by 10 bases and J by 3 bases, with 15 bases between them. Germline V gives CDR1 MNHEY, CDR2 SVGAGI. This CDR3 is 13 amino acids long. CDR3 protein: CAISPRGEETQYF. In DNA form, the CDR3 reads TGTGCCATCTCCCCCAGGGGGGAAGAGACCCAGTACTTC.